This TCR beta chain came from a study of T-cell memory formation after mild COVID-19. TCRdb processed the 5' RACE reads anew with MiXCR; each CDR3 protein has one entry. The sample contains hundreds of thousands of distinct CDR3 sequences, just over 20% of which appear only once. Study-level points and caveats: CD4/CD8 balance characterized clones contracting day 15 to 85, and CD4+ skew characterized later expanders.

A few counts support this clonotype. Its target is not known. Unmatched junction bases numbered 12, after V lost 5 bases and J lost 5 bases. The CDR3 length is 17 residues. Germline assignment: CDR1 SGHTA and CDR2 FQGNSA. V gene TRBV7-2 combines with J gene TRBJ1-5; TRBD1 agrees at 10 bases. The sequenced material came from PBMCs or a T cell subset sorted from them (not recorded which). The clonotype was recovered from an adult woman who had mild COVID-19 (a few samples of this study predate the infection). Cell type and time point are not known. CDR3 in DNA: TGTGCCAGCAGCCGTATTGGGGACAGGGGACCGCATCAGCCCCAGCATTTT. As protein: CASSRIGDRGPHQPQHF.